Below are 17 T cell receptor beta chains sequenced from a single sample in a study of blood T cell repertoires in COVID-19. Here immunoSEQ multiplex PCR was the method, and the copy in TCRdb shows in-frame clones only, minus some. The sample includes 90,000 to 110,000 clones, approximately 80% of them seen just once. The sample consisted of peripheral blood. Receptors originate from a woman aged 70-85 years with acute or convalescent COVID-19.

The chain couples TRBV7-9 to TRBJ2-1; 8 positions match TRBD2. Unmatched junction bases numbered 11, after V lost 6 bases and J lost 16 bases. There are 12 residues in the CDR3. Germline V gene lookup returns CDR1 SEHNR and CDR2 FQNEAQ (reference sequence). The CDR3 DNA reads TGTGCCAGCAGTTTCCCCGGGGGGGAGGCTTTCTTC. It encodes CASSFPGGEAFF.

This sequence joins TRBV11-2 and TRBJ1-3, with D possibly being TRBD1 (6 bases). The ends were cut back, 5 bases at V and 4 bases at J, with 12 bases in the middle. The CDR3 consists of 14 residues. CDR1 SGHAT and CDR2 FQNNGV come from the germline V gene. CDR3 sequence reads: CASSPLTGGNTIYF. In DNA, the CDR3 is TGTGCCAGCAGCCCGTTGACAGGAGGAAACACCATATATTTT.

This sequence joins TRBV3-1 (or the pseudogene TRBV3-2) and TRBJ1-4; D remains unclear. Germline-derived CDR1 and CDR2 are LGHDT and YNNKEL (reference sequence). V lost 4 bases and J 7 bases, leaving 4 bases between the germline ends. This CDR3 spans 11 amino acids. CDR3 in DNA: TGTGCCAGCAGCCTCCTTGAAAAACTGTTTTTT. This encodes CASSLLEKLFF.

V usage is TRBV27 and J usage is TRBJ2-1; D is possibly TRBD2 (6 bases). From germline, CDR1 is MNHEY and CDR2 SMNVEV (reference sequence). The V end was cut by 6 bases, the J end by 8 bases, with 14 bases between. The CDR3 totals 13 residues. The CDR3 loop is CASRAWGDYEQFF. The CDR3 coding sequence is TGTGCCAGCAGGGCGTGGGGGGATTATGAGCAGTTCTTC.

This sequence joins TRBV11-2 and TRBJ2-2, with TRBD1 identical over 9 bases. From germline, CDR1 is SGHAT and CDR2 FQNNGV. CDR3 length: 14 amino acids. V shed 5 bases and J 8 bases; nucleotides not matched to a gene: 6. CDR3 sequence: CASSQGTGSGELFF. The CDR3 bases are TGTGCCAGCAGCCAAGGGACAGGGTCTGGGGAGCTGTTTTTT.

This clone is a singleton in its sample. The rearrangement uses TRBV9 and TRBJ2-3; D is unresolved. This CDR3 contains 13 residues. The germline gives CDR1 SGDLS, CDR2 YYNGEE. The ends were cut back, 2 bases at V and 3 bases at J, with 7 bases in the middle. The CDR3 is CASSVGSTDTQYF. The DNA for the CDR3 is TGTGCCAGCAGCGTTGGCTCGACAGATACGCAGTATTTT.

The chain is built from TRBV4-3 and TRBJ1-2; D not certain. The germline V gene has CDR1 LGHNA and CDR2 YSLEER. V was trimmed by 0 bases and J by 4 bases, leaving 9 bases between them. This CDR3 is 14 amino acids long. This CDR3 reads CASSQDARLYGYTF. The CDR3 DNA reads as TGCGCCAGCAGCCAAGATGCCCGACTCTATGGCTACACCTTC.

The DNA of the CDR3 is TGTGCCAGCAGCTTAGCGTCTGCGGGGGGGATCTACGAGCAGTACTTC. This translates into CASSLASAGGIYEQYF. The gene calls are TRBV7-6 and TRBJ2-7; 9 nucleotides match TRBD2. The V gene's germline CDR1 is SGHVS and CDR2 FNYEAQ. After removal of 0 bases from V and 3 bases from J, the junction contained 6 bases not matched to a gene. The CDR3 contains 16 residues. Variable domain in full (rest from reference TRBV7-6 and TRBJ2-7): GAGVSQSPRYKVTKRGQDVALRCDPISGHVSLYWYRQALGQGPEFLTYFNYEAQQDKSGLPNDRFSAERPEGSISTLTIQRTEQRDSAMYRCASSLASAGGIYEQYFGPGTRLTVT.

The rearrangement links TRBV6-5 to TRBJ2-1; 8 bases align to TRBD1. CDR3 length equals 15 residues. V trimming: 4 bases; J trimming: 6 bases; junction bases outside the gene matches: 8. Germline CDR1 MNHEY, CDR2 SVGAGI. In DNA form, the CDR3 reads TGTGCCAGCAGTTCAGACAGGGGCGTCGGCAATGAGCAGTTCTTC. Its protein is CASSSDRGVGNEQFF.

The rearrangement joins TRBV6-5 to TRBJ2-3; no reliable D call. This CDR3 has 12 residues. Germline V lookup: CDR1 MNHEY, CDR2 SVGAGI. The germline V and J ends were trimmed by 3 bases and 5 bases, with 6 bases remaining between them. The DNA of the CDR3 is TGTGCCAGCAGTTATAATCTAGATACGCAGTATTTT. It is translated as CASSYNLDTQYF.

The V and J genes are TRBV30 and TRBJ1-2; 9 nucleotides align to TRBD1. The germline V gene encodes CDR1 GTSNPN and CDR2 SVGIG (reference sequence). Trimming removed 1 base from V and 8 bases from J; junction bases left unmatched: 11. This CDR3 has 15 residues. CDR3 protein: CAWSDSATGGKGYTF. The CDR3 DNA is TGTGCCTGGAGTGACAGCGCTACAGGGGGCAAAGGCTACACCTTC.

The CDR3 is CASSMTSGRASEQFF. The DNA of the CDR3 is TGTGCCAGCAGCATGACTAGCGGGAGGGCTAGTGAGCAGTTCTTC. The V gene is TRBV3-1 (or the pseudogene TRBV3-2), the J gene TRBJ2-1; 14 bases map to TRBD2. J gave up 9 bases and V 5 bases, and 6 bases lay outside the gene matches. The CDR3 totals 15 residues. Germline V CDR1 and CDR2: LGHDT, YNNKEL (reference sequence).

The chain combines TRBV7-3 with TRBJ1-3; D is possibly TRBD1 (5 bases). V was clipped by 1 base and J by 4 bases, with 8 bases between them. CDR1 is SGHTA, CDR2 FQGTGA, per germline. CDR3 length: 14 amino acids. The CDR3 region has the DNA TGTGCCAGCAGCTTAAATGCAGGGGGAAACACCATATATTTT. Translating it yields CASSLNAGGNTIYF.

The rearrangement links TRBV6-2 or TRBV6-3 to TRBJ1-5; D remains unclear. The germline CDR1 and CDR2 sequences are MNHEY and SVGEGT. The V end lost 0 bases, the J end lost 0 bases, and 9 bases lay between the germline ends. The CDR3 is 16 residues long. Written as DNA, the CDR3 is TGTGCCAGCAGTTACTCGGGCAGGTATAGCAATCAGCCCCAGCATTTT. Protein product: CASSYSGRYSNQPQHF.

The CDR3 loop is CASSFNGLAGSRVRSADTQYF. The CDR3, as DNA: TGTGCCAGCAGCTTCAATGGACTAGCGGGCAGCAGGGTAAGGAGCGCAGATACGCAGTATTTT. The chain joins TRBV13 to TRBJ2-3, with 11 nucleotides matching TRBD2. The CDR3 contains 21 residues. J gave up 4 bases and V 3 bases, and 21 bases lay outside the gene matches. Germline CDR1 and CDR2: PRHDT and FYEKMQ (reference sequence).

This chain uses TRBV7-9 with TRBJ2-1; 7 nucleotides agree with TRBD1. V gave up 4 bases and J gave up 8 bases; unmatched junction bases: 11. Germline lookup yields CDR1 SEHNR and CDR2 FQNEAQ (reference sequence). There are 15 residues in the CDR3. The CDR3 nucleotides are TGTGCCAGCAGCTCACGGGGACAGAGTATCCATGAGCAGTTCTTC. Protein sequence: CASSSRGQSIHEQFF.

The CDR3 loop is CASSLEGPWREQPQHF. DNA of the CDR3: TGTGCCAGCTCACTCGAGGGCCCCTGGAGAGAACAGCCCCAGCATTTT. V gene TRBV18 combines with J gene TRBJ1-5; D not resolved. Per the germline V gene, CDR1 is KGHSH and CDR2 is LQKENI. Trimming shortened V by 4 bases and J by 7 bases, and 20 bases separated the two germline ends. The CDR3 length is 16 residues.